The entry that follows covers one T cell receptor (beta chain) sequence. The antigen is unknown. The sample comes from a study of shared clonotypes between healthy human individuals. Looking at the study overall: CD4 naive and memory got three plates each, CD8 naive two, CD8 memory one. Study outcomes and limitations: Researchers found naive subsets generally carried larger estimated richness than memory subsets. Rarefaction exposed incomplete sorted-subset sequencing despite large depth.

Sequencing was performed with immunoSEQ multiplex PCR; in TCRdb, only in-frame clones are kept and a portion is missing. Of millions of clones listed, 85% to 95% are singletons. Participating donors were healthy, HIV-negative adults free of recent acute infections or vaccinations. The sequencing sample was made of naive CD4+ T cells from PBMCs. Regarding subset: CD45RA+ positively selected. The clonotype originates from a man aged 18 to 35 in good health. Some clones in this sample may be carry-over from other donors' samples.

DNA of the CDR3: TGTGCTAGTGGTTTGGACGGGGGTGGGCAGTTCTTC. Translating it yields CASGLDGGGQFF. The chain has TRBV12-5 and TRBJ2-1, with TRBD2 as a possible D gene (6 bases). Trimming removed 1 base at V and 12 bases at J, with 10 bases between. CDR1 and CDR2 from the germline V gene are LGHNT and FRNRAP. The CDR3 sequence is 12 residues long. Complete variable domain (other parts from reference TRBV12-5 and TRBJ2-1): DARVTQTPRHKVTEMGQEVTMRCQPILGHNTVFWYRQTMMQGLELLAYFRNRAPLDDSGMPKDRFSAEMPDATLATLKIQPSEPRDSAVYFCASGLDGGGQFFGPGTRLTVL.